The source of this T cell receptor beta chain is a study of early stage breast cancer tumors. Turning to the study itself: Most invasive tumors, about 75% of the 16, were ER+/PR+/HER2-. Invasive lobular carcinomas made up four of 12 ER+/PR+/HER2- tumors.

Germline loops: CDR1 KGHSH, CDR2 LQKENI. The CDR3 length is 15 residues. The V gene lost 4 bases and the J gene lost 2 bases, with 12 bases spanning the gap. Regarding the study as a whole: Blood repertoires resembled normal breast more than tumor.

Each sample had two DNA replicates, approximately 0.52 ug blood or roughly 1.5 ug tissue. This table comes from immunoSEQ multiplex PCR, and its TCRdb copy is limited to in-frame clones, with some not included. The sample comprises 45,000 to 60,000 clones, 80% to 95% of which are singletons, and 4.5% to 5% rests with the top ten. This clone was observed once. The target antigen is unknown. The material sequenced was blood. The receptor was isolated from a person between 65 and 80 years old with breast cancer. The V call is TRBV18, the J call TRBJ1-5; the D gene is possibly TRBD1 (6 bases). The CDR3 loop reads CASSLDRYGNQPQHF. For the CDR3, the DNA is TGTGCCAGCTCACTCGACAGGTACGGCAATCAGCCCCAGCATTTT.